This is a list of T cell receptor beta chains from one sample in a study of circulating tumor DNA in untreated peripheral T-cell lymphoma. Only in-frame clones appear in the TCRdb table, and some are missing; sequencing was by immunoSEQ multiplex PCR. The data show about 1,800 clones, around 87% seen once. Sequencing used tumor tissue. These receptors all come from a human donor with peripheral T-cell lymphoma. Both conserved end residues are part of each CDR3. The D gene is left open where the match is weak. Size values are once, few and many counts, or a class for expanded clones, and some rows have none.

TRBV7-6	TRBD2	NA	TRBJ2-1	CASSPTSGGYNEQFF	TGTGCCAGCAGCCCCACTAGCGGGGGATACAATGAGCAGTTCTTC
TRBV14	NA	NA	TRBJ1-2	CASSTSTGTFEGYTF	TGTGCCAGCAGTACCTCTACCGGGACATTTGAAGGCTACACCTTC
TRBV5-1	TRBD1	NA	TRBJ2-7	CASSSLTGPAYEQYF	TGCGCCAGCAGCTCACTGACAGGGCCAGCCTACGAGCAGTACTTC
TRBV7-6	TRBD2	NA	TRBJ2-1	CASSQDSLAVGEQFF	TGTGCCAGCAGCCAAGATAGCCTAGCGGTGGGGGAGCAGTTCTTC
TRBV28	NA	NA	TRBJ1-2	CASSLPGSRGGYTF	TGTGCCAGCAGTTTACCGGGGAGTCGTGGTGGCTACACCTTC
TRBV6-8	NA	few	TRBJ2-7	CASSYSGGGLYEQYF	TGTGCCAGCAGTTACTCCGGGGGAGGTCTCTACGAGCAGTACTTC
TRBV29-1	NA	NA	TRBJ2-2	CSVARGTGELFF	TGCAGCGTTGCTCGGGGAACCGGGGAGCTGTTTTTT
TRBV11-3	TRBD2	NA	TRBJ2-7	CASSSTSGAYEQYF	TGTGCCAGCAGCTCCACTAGCGGGGCCTACGAGCAGTACTTC
TRBV28	NA	NA	TRBJ1-3	CASSLAGVNTIYF	TGTGCCAGCAGTTTGGCCGGGGTCAACACCATATATTTT
TRBV19	NA	NA	TRBJ2-3	CASSIIGTNTDTQYF	TGTGCCAGTAGTATAATCGGGACAAACACAGATACGCAGTATTTT
TRBV6-8	TRBD1	NA	TRBJ2-2	CASTPAGGGERGELFF	TGTGCCAGCACCCCGGCAGGGGGTGGGGAAAGAGGGGAGCTGTTTTTT
TRBV7-1	TRBD1	NA	TRBJ1-2	CASSADREGGYTF	TGTGCCAGCAGCGCCGACAGGGAAGGTGGCTACACCTTC
TRBV6-8	TRBD2	once	TRBJ2-3	CASSDGLAGDTQYF	TGTGCCAGCAGCGACGGACTAGCGGGGGATACGCAGTATTTT
TRBV6-8	TRBD1	NA	TRBJ1-6	CASSTGGNSPLHF	TGTGCCAGCAGTACAGGGGGTAATTCACCCCTCCACTTT
TRBV19	NA	NA	TRBJ1-2	CATVSTHGYTF	TGTGCCACCGTGTCAACTCATGGCTACACCTTC
TRBV28	TRBD2	NA	TRBJ2-5	CASSAAGGRETQYF	TGTGCCAGCAGTGCCGCGGGGGGCAGGGAGACCCAGTACTTC
TRBV6-8	NA	NA	TRBJ1-1	CASMVGNTEAFF	TGTGCCAGCATGGTAGGGAACACTGAAGCTTTCTTT
TRBV19	TRBD1	NA	TRBJ1-1	CASSATRDRVTEAFF	TGTGCCAGTAGTGCCACCCGGGACAGGGTTACTGAAGCTTTCTTT
TRBV6-8	NA	NA	TRBJ1-2	CASSYQFSGGNYGYTF	TGTGCCAGCAGTTACCAGTTTAGTGGTGGGAACTATGGCTACACCTTC
TRBV6-8	TRBD2	NA	TRBJ2-1	CASSALAGGLYNEQFF	TGTGCCAGCAGTGCCCTAGCGGGGGGGCTCTACAATGAGCAGTTCTTC
TRBV6-1	NA	NA	TRBJ2-3	CASSEGLHTDTQYF	TGTGCCAGCAGTGAAGGCCTCCACACAGATACGCAGTATTTT
TRBV6-8	TRBD1	NA	TRBJ1-1	CASRDSNTEAFF	TGTGCCAGCCGGGACAGCAACACTGAAGCTTTCTTT
TRBV19	NA	NA	TRBJ1-1	CASSISQGMMTEAFF	TGTGCCAGTAGTATTTCCCAGGGAATGATGACTGAAGCTTTCTTT
TRBV19	NA	NA	TRBJ2-5	CASSNLYQETQYF	TGTGCCAGTAGTAATCTGTACCAAGAGACCCAGTACTTC
TRBV29-1	NA	NA	TRBJ1-1	CSVEIGAVTEAFF	TGCAGCGTTGAAATAGGGGCAGTGACTGAAGCTTTCTTT
TRBV7-5	NA	NA	TRBJ2-2	CASRGGLSTGELFF	TGTGCCAGCAGGGGCGGCCTCAGCACCGGGGAGCTGTTTTTT
TRBV10-3	NA	NA	TRBJ1-6	CAISEGAYNSPLHF	TGTGCCATCAGTGAAGGGGCATATAATTCACCCCTCCACTTT
TRBV6-8	TRBD1	NA	TRBJ2-7	CASSYPGGYEQYF	TGTGCCAGCAGTTACCCAGGGGGCTACGAGCAGTACTTC